Shown below are 32 T cell receptor beta chains from a single sample sequenced in a study of Ad26.COV2.S vaccination and SARS-CoV-2 variants. Specified treatment: around 19 received Ad26.COV2.S at low or high dose, single or two shots; about 5 received placebo; per-sample allocation not given. On day 63 after the first injection, vaccine and placebo recipients gave samples. Data came from immunoSEQ multiplex PCR; TCRdb stores just in-frame clones and leaves some out. The table has around 300,000 clones, about 88% seen once. The sample in question was peripheral blood, obtained in a trial of Ad26.COV2.S vaccine versus placebo. These receptors were taken from a person between 18 and 60 years old who received the Ad26.COV2.S COVID-19 vaccine or a placebo.

V and J are TRBV7-8 and TRBJ2-2; D might be TRBD2 (5 bases). CDR1 is SGHVS and CDR2 is FQNEAQ in the germline V gene. V lost 1 base and J lost 4, with 7 bases in between. This CDR3 is 14 amino acids long. CDR3 sequence: CASSLVSGTGELFF. The DNA of the CDR3 is TGTGCCAGCAGCTTAGTCAGCGGCACCGGGGAGCTGTTTTTT.

This chain uses TRBV6-5 with TRBJ2-1; D uncertain. The CDR3 has 12 amino acids. The germline CDR1 and CDR2 sequences are MNHEY and SVGAGI. V shed 5 bases and J shed 5 bases, with 7 bases lying between them. The CDR3 region has the DNA TGTGCCAGCAGTCCTTCTAACAATGAGCAGTTCTTC. Translating it yields CASSPSNNEQFF.

This sequence joins TRBV7-2 and TRBJ1-1; 8 bases agree with TRBD1. The ends lost 5 bases at V and 6 bases at J; junction bases unmatched: 8. The germline V gene has CDR1 SGHTA and CDR2 FQGNSA. The CDR3 has 14 amino acids. CDR3 sequence reads: CASSLQGAQSEAFF. DNA of the CDR3: TGTGCCAGCAGCCTCCAGGGGGCGCAGTCTGAAGCTTTCTTT.

The chain uses TRBV7-9 and TRBJ1-1, with TRBD1 matching over 7 bases. V lost 5 bases and J lost 7; bases outside the gene matches: 19. The CDR3 covers 17 residues. CDR1 and CDR2 from the germline V gene are SEHNR and FQNEAQ (reference sequence). The CDR3 sequence: CASSPQFPGTVEYEAFF. The CDR3 DNA follows: TGTGCCAGCAGCCCGCAGTTCCCCGGGACAGTCGAATATGAAGCTTTCTTT. The full variable domain, in which reference TRBV7-9 and TRBJ1-1 provide the parts outside the CDR3, is DTGVSQNPRHKITKRGQNVTFRCDPISEHNRLYWYRQTLGQGPEFLTYFQNEAQLEKSRLLSDRFSAERPKGSFSTLEIQRTEQGDSAMYLCASSPQFPGTVEYEAFFGQGTRLTVV.

The chain has TRBV6-2 or TRBV6-3 and TRBJ1-2, with D possibly matching TRBD1 (6 bases). The length of the CDR3 is 13 residues. From germline, CDR1 is MNHEY and CDR2 SVGEGT. V lost 5 bases to trimming and J lost 6 bases, with 13 bases between them. This chain's CDR3 is CASSRDRNNGYTF. CDR3 nucleotides: TGTGCCAGCAGTCGCGACAGGAACAATGGCTACACCTTC.

V usage is TRBV24-1 and J usage is TRBJ2-7; D is possibly TRBD2 (5 bases). V was cut by 3 bases and J by 3 bases, with 8 bases left in between. This CDR3 has 13 residues. Germline-derived CDR1 and CDR2 are KGHDR and SFDVKD. The CDR3 DNA reads as TGTGCCACCAGTGATCCTGGAGGCTACGAGCAGTACTTC. It specifies CATSDPGGYEQYF.

The CDR3 here is CASSSPTPGTLDGDAADTQYF. CDR3 coding DNA: TGTGCCAGCAGTTCCCCCACCCCCGGGACACTCGATGGGGACGCCGCGGATACGCAGTATTTT. The rearrangement links TRBV28 to TRBJ2-3; D might be TRBD1 (6 bases). The CDR3 is 21 amino acids. V was pared by 4 bases and J by 6 bases, with 35 bases between. The germline V gene has CDR1 MDHEN and CDR2 SYDVKM.

The genes are TRBV7-9 and TRBJ1-1, with D possibly matching TRBD1 (5 bases). This CDR3 spans 15 amino acids. Germline loops: CDR1 SEHNR, CDR2 FQNEAQ (reference sequence). Trimming took off 10 bases at V and 1 base at J, with 19 bases between the two ends. The CDR3 DNA is TGTGCCACCAAACCGGGGACCGTTGAGAACACTGAAGCTTTCTTT. Residues: CATKPGTVENTEAFF.

This clone was found a few times. This chain connects TRBV10-3 to TRBJ1-1, with a tentative D call TRBD1 (6 bases). The V gene's germline CDR1 is ENHRY and CDR2 SYGVKD. Deletions cut 8 bases from V and 5 bases from J, with 12 bases between. The CDR3 is made up of 12 amino acids. The CDR3 DNA is TGTGCCATCGGTGGAGGGGGGACTGAAGCTTTCTTT. It yields the protein CAIGGGGTEAFF.

The genes are TRBV29-1 and TRBJ2-7; the D gene is possibly TRBD1 (6 bases). The CDR3 sequence is 12 residues long. Germline V gene data show CDR1 as SQVTM and CDR2 as ANQGSEA. Trimming cost V 6 bases and J 6 bases, with 15 bases left between them. For the CDR3, the DNA is TGCAGCGTAGGGTTGAAAGGGGGCGAGCAGTACTTC. It yields the protein CSVGLKGGEQYF.

The chain links TRBV27 to TRBJ2-7, with D perhaps matching TRBD2 (5 bases). This CDR3 region has 14 residues. V gave up 6 bases and J gave up 4 bases, with 16 bases separating them. Germline loops: CDR1 MNHEY, CDR2 SMNVEV (reference sequence). For the CDR3, the DNA is TGTGCCAGCAGCCGGGAAGTCCTAGGGTACGAGCAGTACTTC. Protein: CASSREVLGYEQYF.

The genes are TRBV14 and TRBJ2-3; TRBD2 agrees at 8 bases. Germline CDR1 reads SGHDN; CDR2 reads FVKESK. CDR3 length: 12 residues. The junction had 5 bases not matched to a gene; V was cut back by 7 bases and J by 8 bases. The CDR3 spells CASMGSGVTQYF. CDR3 nucleotide sequence: TGTGCCAGCATGGGTAGCGGGGTTACGCAGTATTTT. Supplemented by reference TRBV14 and TRBJ2-3, the full variable domain reads EAGVTQFPSHSVIEKGQTVTLRCDPISGHDNLYWYRRVMGKEIKFLLHFVKESKQDESGMPNNRFLAERTGGTYSTLKVQPAELEDSGVYFCASMGSGVTQYFGPGTRLTVL.

The chain employs TRBV6-5 and TRBJ1-1; D is possibly TRBD1 (5 bases). Germline CDR1 reads MNHEY; CDR2 reads SVGAGI. V was trimmed by 2 bases and J by 3 bases, leaving 7 bases between them. The CDR3 covers 13 residues. CDR3 amino acids: CASSYGGYTEAFF. CDR3 bases: TGTGCCAGCAGTTACGGGGGTTACACTGAAGCTTTCTTT.

The V gene is TRBV4-2, the J gene TRBJ1-5; 7 bases are a match to TRBD1. Looked up from germline, CDR1 is LGHNA and CDR2 is YNFKEQ. Unmatched junction bases numbered 4, after V lost 0 bases and J lost 5 bases. This CDR3 region has 15 residues. CDR3 coding DNA: TGTGCCAGCAGCCAAGATGGCAGGGGGTATCAGCCCCAGCATTTT. This translates into CASSQDGRGYQPQHF.

The J gene is TRBJ1-1, the V gene TRBV16; D possibly corresponds to TRBD1 (6 bases). Germline lookup yields CDR1 KGHSY and CDR2 FQNENV. The germline V and J ends were trimmed by 5 bases and 1 base, with 14 bases remaining between them. The CDR3 totals 15 residues. CDR3 in DNA: TGTGCCAGCAGCGGGGGTTCGACAGGGAACACTGAAGCTTTCTTT. As protein: CASSGGSTGNTEAFF.

The genes are TRBV28 and TRBJ1-2, with 8 bases lining up with TRBD1. Per germline, CDR1 MDHEN and CDR2 SYDVKM. This CDR3 is built from 12 residues. V was pared by 6 bases and J by 7 bases, with 4 bases of the junction left unmatched. CDR3 DNA: TGTGCCAGCAGCACAGGGGGGCTTGGCTACACCTTC. Its translation: CASSTGGLGYTF.

The chain is built from TRBV4-3 and TRBJ1-4; D not certain. The CDR3 runs to 15 residues. Trimming took off 1 base at V and 5 bases at J, with 11 bases between the two ends. Per the germline V gene, CDR1 is LGHNA and CDR2 is YSLEER. DNA for the CDR3: TGCGCCAGCAGCCAAGGACTCCCGGGGAATGAAAAACTGTTTTTT. It encodes CASSQGLPGNEKLFF.

The chain uses TRBV12-5 and TRBJ1-2, with D tentatively TRBD1 (6 bases). The germline CDR1 and CDR2 sequences are LGHNT and FRNRAP. The CDR3 length is 14 residues. Trimming took off 0 bases at V and 8 bases at J, with 13 bases between the two ends. CDR3 DNA sequence: TGTGCTAGTGGTTTGGTTCCGGGGGCGTGGGGCTACACCTTC. It is translated as CASGLVPGAWGYTF.

This sequence joins TRBV28 and TRBJ1-1; 7 bases are shared with TRBD1. CDR1 and CDR2 (germline): MDHEN, SYDVKM. V shed 8 bases and J 1 base; nucleotides not matched to a gene: 7. The CDR3 runs 14 residues. The CDR3 region is CASLTAGGNTEAFF. The CDR3 DNA reads as TGTGCCAGCCTCACGGCAGGGGGGAACACTGAAGCTTTCTTT.

The chain recombines TRBV28 with TRBJ1-1, with D hard to call. Germline lookup yields CDR1 MDHEN and CDR2 SYDVKM. CDR3 length: 16 residues. V lost 2 bases, J lost 1 base, and 14 bases lay in between. Here the CDR3 reads CASSLGWPGGNTEAFF. CDR3 nucleotide sequence: TGTGCCAGCAGTTTAGGGTGGCCAGGAGGGAACACTGAAGCTTTCTTT.

This clone showed up just once. This rearrangement joins TRBV13 to TRBJ2-7, with TRBD1 identical over 7 bases. The CDR3 loop spans 14 amino acids. V dropped 0 bases and J dropped 4; count of bases not matched to a gene: 3. Germline CDR1 reads PRHDT; CDR2 reads FYEKMQ (reference sequence). The DNA for the CDR3 is TGTGCCAGCAGCTTAGGGGGACAGCGATACGAGCAGTACTTC. This gives the protein CASSLGGQRYEQYF.

A few counts support this clone. CDR3 coding DNA: TGCAGCGTTGAACAGGGCGGCACTGAAGCTTTCTTT. Translated: CSVEQGGTEAFF. The chain employs TRBV29-1 and TRBJ1-1, with D perhaps matching TRBD1 (5 bases). The germline V and J ends were trimmed by 2 bases and 4 bases, with 8 bases remaining between them. CDR1 and CDR2 (germline): SQVTM, ANQGSEA. CDR3 length: 12 residues.

The chain has TRBV28 and TRBJ1-6, with 7 nucleotides matching TRBD1. CDR1 MDHEN and CDR2 SYDVKM come from the germline V gene. V was pared by 2 bases and J by 7 bases, with 11 bases of the junction left unmatched. The CDR3 runs 17 residues. The CDR3 DNA reads as TGTGCCAGCAGTTTAGCGGCGGCAGGGGGTAGGAATTCACCCCTCCACTTT. This sequence encodes CASSLAAAGGRNSPLHF.

The genes are TRBV6-6 and TRBJ2-1, with D perhaps matching TRBD1 (5 bases). The CDR3 is made up of 16 amino acids. The V end was cut by 7 bases, the J end by 1 base, with 17 bases between. CDR1 and CDR2 (germline): MNHNY, SVGAGI (reference sequence). Written as DNA, the CDR3 is TGTGCCAGCATAGCAGGGTCCCGGGTGTCCTACAATGAGCAGTTCTTC. Translation: CASIAGSRVSYNEQFF.

As DNA, the CDR3 is TGTGCCAGCAGCCCAACAGGAGATGGCTACACCTTC. It encodes CASSPTGDGYTF. The chain couples TRBV2 to TRBJ1-2; perhaps TRBD1 as D (5 bases). The germline V gene has CDR1 SNHLY and CDR2 FYNNEI. CDR3 size: 12 residues. With 6 bases removed from V and 6 bases from J, the gap between germline ends came to 11 bases.

This rearrangement joins TRBV7-2 to TRBJ1-2, with a weak D call TRBD1 (5 bases). The CDR3 length is 14 residues. The V gene's germline CDR1 is SGHTA and CDR2 FQGNSA. Trimming cost V 8 bases and J 4 bases, with 17 bases left between them. CDR3 sequence reads: CASSPGGVFYGYTF. The CDR3 nucleotides are TGTGCCAGCTCCCCGGGGGGGGTTTTCTATGGCTACACCTTC.

Only a few counts were recorded for this clone. The chain employs TRBV6-4 and TRBJ1-6, with D unresolved. Germline V CDR1 and CDR2: MRHNA, SNTAGT. Deletions cut 0 bases from V and 4 bases from J, with 7 bases between. The CDR3 has 15 amino acids. CDR3 coding DNA: TGTGCCAGCAGTGACTCGTACGGATATAATTCACCCCTCCACTTT. This encodes CASSDSYGYNSPLHF.

J is TRBJ1-2 and V is TRBV18; D call uncertain. V lost 0 bases and J lost 4, with 12 bases in between. The V gene's germline CDR1 is KGHSH and CDR2 LQKENI. The CDR3 consists of 15 residues. The DNA of the CDR3 is TGTGCCAGCTCACCACCCACTTTAGGGAGCTATGGCTACACCTTC. Residues: CASSPPTLGSYGYTF.

The rearrangement joins TRBV7-2 to TRBJ2-7, with D unresolved. This CDR3 is built from 14 residues. V was cut by 2 bases and J by 6 bases, with 14 bases left in between. Germline loops: CDR1 SGHTA, CDR2 FQGNSA. CDR3 sequence: CASSLMIGPSEQYF. The CDR3 bases are TGTGCCAGCAGCTTAATGATAGGGCCAAGCGAGCAGTACTTC.

V is TRBV5-1 and J is TRBJ2-1; maybe TRBD2 (6 bases). Germline V gives CDR1 SGHRS, CDR2 YFSETQ. The CDR3 length is 16 residues. Trimming removed 0 bases from V and 1 base from J, with 11 bases in between. CDR3 DNA sequence: TGCGCCAGCAGCTTGGATAGCGGACTTTCCTACAATGAGCAGTTCTTC. As protein: CASSLDSGLSYNEQFF.

This clone occurred once. J is TRBJ2-2 and V is TRBV7-7; 12 bases are a match to TRBD2. The CDR3 is 15 amino acids. From germline, CDR1 is SSHAT and CDR2 FNYEAQ (reference sequence). V dropped 4 bases and J dropped 5; count of bases not matched to a gene: 2. The CDR3 protein is CASSWTSGKTGELFF. As DNA, the CDR3 is TGTGCCAGCAGCTGGACTAGCGGGAAAACCGGGGAGCTGTTTTTT.

The rearrangement uses TRBV6-5 and TRBJ2-7; D may be TRBD1 or TRBD2 (5 bases each). Deletions cut 5 bases from V and 0 bases from J, with 14 bases between. This CDR3 is 15 amino acids long. The germline gives CDR1 MNHEY, CDR2 SVGAGI. Written as DNA, the CDR3 is TGTGCCAGCAGTCCTTGGTGGGGGAACTCCTACGAGCAGTACTTC. Translation: CASSPWWGNSYEQYF.